This T cell receptor (beta chain) came from a study of Tregs in tolerant kidney transplant recipients. Study-level results: Biological reproducibility was not directly addressed, but technical replication error appeared minimal.

Assay used: immunoSEQ multiplex PCR; TCRdb lists only in-frame clones, some missing. This sample has roughly 99,000 clones, with more than 85% found just once. V shed 3 bases and J shed 2 bases, with 7 bases lying between them. The CDR3 totals 13 residues. CDR1 is SNHLY, CDR2 FYNNEI, per germline. Worth noting for this clone: No antigen is known for it.

This sequence originates from a human donor who received a combined kidney and bone marrow transplant. The material was CD4+ T cells from blood, obtained before the transplant. The V gene is TRBV2, the J gene TRBJ1-2, with D hard to call. CDR3 bases: TGTGCCAGCAGTGAGGGCAGGAACTATGGCTACACCTTC. Its translation: CASSEGRNYGYTF.